This record concerns one T cell receptor (beta chain) sequence. This sample was included in a study of HIV-infected patients and healthy controls. 450 to 600 ng RNA was reverse transcribed with alpha and beta constant-region primers. Each of the alpha and beta chains got its own library through chain-specific third strand synthesis with indices. Via MiXCR, TCRdb re-called the 5' RACE reads, giving one row per CDR3 protein. Among 12,000 or so distinct CDR3 sequences listed, around 9.3% were seen once. The CDR3 extends over 15 amino acids. V shed 3 bases and J shed 8 bases, with 18 bases lying between them. Germline lookup yields CDR1 KGHDR and CDR2 SFDVKD. All unsorted peripheral T cells were captured because whole blood was used without fractionation.

Sequencing used blood, obtained before antiretroviral therapy. V gene TRBV24-1 combines with J gene TRBJ1-2, with D maybe TRBD1 (6 bases). The receptor comes from an adult with HIV infection. The donor label of this sample is uncertain. Here the CDR3 reads CATSDRKQGARGYTF. CDR3 sequence (DNA): TGTGCCACCAGTGATCGAAAACAGGGAGCACGGGGCTACACCTTC.